Detailed here is one TCR beta chain. The assay was immunoSEQ multiplex PCR, and TCRdb's table has in-frame clones only and misses some. Of about 480,000 clones in the sample, 88% were seen once. Germline V lookup: CDR1 WSHSY, CDR2 SAAADI. The CDR3 is 14 amino acids. V shed 9 bases and J 3 bases; nucleotides not matched to a gene: 9. The data belong to a study of blood T cell repertoires in COVID-19. Study-wide background: Some COVID-19 samples were acute and others convalescent; all came from the United States, Italy and Spain.

The rearrangement links TRBV10-2 to TRBJ2-7, with TRBD1 matching 9 bases. The material sequenced was PBMCs or T cells enriched from blood (not recorded which). The source of this sequence is a woman in her 40s who had recovered from COVID-19. CDR3 coding DNA: TGCGCCAGTGGGGCCGGGACAGGGCTCTACGAGCAGTACTTC. Its translation is CASGAGTGLYEQYF.